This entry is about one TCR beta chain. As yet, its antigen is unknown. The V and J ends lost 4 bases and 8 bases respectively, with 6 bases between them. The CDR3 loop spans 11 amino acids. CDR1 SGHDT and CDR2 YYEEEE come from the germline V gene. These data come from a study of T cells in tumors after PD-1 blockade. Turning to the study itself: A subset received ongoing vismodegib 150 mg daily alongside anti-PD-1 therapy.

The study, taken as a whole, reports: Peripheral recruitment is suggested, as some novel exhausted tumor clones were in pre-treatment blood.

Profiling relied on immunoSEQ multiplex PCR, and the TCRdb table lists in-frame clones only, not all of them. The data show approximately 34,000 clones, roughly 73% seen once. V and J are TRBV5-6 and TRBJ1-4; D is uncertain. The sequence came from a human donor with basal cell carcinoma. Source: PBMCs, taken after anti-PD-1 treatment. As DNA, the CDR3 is TGTGCCAGCAGCCGAGAGGAAAAACTGTTTTTT. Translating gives CASSREEKLFF.